Listed below are T cell receptor beta chains from one sample, sequenced in a study of B cell selection in AIRE deficiency. This table comes from immunoSEQ multiplex PCR, and its TCRdb copy is limited to in-frame clones, with some not included. The sample gives tens of thousands of clones, 95% to 98% of which show up once; 0.17% is in the top ten. Sequences were obtained from conventional CD4+ T cells sorted from PBMCs. These receptors came from a human donor with AIRE deficiency. The CDR3 runs from the conserved cysteine through the conserved F or W. Fields, in order: V gene, CDR3 protein.

V: TRBV6-5
CDR3: CASSRARDVNEQFF

V: TRBV19
CDR3: CASSIEGRDQPQHF

V: TRBV14
CDR3: CASSQDRLYGYTF

V: TRBV28
CDR3: CASSLIWDEQFF

V: TRBV4-3
CDR3: CASSQGGWGDNSPLHF

V: TRBV6-5
CDR3: CASRLDTSGNTIYF

V: TRBV6-6
CDR3: CASSLLAGGSGELFF

V: TRBV28
CDR3: CASSLPNLGEQYF

V: TRBV4-3
CDR3: CASSQDSYADAEAFF

V: TRBV11-1
CDR3: CASSLEGLAGRADTQYF

V: TRBV4-3
CDR3: CASSQDKGPGGYTF

V: TRBV28
CDR3: CASTLRGRGYNEQFF

V: TRBV7-3
CDR3: CASSSGEPDTEAFF

V: TRBV5-6
CDR3: CASSLGLAGAPQYF

V: TRBV18
CDR3: CASSPNLGLSDGNTIYF

V: TRBV28
CDR3: CASSQKQRRETQYF

V: TRBV10-2
CDR3: CAGRYGWDPTEAFF

V: TRBV28
CDR3: CASSSKGSSSRGVQFF

V: TRBV5-1
CDR3: CASSNLPGTGNTEAFF

V: TRBV7-2
CDR3: CASSLSGQAGNTIYF

V: TRBV6-1
CDR3: CASTQSVSGEQYF

V: TRBV28
CDR3: CASSPNRDYLEAFF

V: TRBV19
CDR3: CASSMIPSGRLNEQFF

V: TRBV6-1
CDR3: CASLGLGVPQETQYF

V: TRBV28
CDR3: CASIGEYEQYF

V: TRBV28
CDR3: CASSLTSGGLYNEQFF

V: TRBV30
CDR3: CAWSVGVSPYEQYF

V: TRBV4-1
CDR3: CASSLRTSFNEQFF

V: TRBV29-1
CDR3: CSVLTGTGTYGYTF

V: TRBV7-9
CDR3: CASSLDSGSEKLFF

V: TRBV29-1
CDR3: CSVVREPGVVTEAFF

V: TRBV2
CDR3: CASRESVETQYF

V: TRBV27
CDR3: CASSSHKSFDRANVLTF

V: TRBV27
CDR3: CASSLRDRHSEQYF

V: TRBV5-1
CDR3: CASSLGTGWNQPQHF

V: TRBV10-3
CDR3: CAISVTQGNTEAFF

V: TRBV10-3
CDR3: CAIRGQGAGNEQFF

V: TRBV11-1
CDR3: CASSLSPQLLAEQFF

V: TRBV30
CDR3: CASSGGAVNGYTF

V: TRBV27
CDR3: CASSFILNNEQFF

V: TRBV10-1
CDR3: CASSEGNFGQETQYF